These 17 T cell receptor beta chains were sequenced from one sample in a study of OX40 agonist ivuxolimab in advanced cancers. Repertoires were generated with immunoSEQ multiplex PCR, while TCRdb's copy carries only in-frame clones and drops some. The table includes tens of thousands of clones, around four fifths detected once. The sequenced sample was CD4+ or CD8+ T cells sorted from blood, obtained in a trial of the OX40 agonist ivuxolimab. All receptors come from an adult with an advanced solid tumor such as melanoma, head and neck, liver or kidney cancer.

This chain links TRBV29-1 with TRBJ2-3; 7 nucleotides match TRBD2. Per the germline V gene, CDR1 is SQVTM and CDR2 is ANQGSEA. Trimming cost V 7 bases and J 0 bases; bases outside gene matches: 10. This CDR3 is 15 amino acids long. The CDR3 nucleotides read TGCAGCGGGGCCCGGGACTACACTAGCACAGATACGCAGTATTTT. Its protein is CSGARDYTSTDTQYF.

V gene TRBV7-3 combines with J gene TRBJ2-1; 11 nucleotides agree with TRBD2. The CDR3 is 17 amino acids. Trimming at V came to 5 bases and at J to 6 bases, leaving 12 bases not matched to a gene. Germline loops: CDR1 SGHTA, CDR2 FQGTGA. Here the CDR3 DNA reads TGTGCCAGCAGCCCAACTAGCGGGGGAATAGAGGGCAATGAGCAGTTCTTC. It yields the protein CASSPTSGGIEGNEQFF.

The gene calls are TRBV6-4 and TRBJ2-2; 10 bases match TRBD1. Germline V lookup: CDR1 MRHNA, CDR2 SNTAGT. Trimming cost V 5 bases and J 3 bases; bases outside gene matches: 12. This CDR3 has 18 residues. The CDR3: CASSKAPGTGVDTGELFF. The DNA for the CDR3 is TGTGCCAGCAGTAAAGCCCCCGGGACAGGGGTTGACACCGGGGAGCTGTTTTTT.

This chain joins TRBV13 and TRBJ2-5; weak D call: TRBD2 (5 bases). Germline-derived CDR1 and CDR2 are PRHDT and FYEKMQ (reference sequence). The CDR3 is 15 amino acids. Trimming pared 0 bases from V and 5 bases from J, leaving 13 bases between. The CDR3 DNA reads TGTGCCAGCAGCTTAGGCTCCCACGGCGGGGAGACCCAGTACTTC. Protein product: CASSLGSHGGETQYF.

This sequence joins TRBV19 and TRBJ2-3; no definite D call. Germline loops: CDR1 LNHDA, CDR2 SQIVND (reference sequence). The CDR3 sequence is 14 residues long. Trimming stripped 2 bases from V and 2 bases from J, with 8 bases between. CDR3 sequence (DNA): TGTGCCAGTAGTATACGGCAGATCACAGATACGCAGTATTTT. Encoded protein: CASSIRQITDTQYF.

The chain has TRBV4-1 and TRBJ2-1, with D possibly being TRBD1 or TRBD2 (5 bases each). The germline gives CDR1 MGHRA, CDR2 YSYEKL. The CDR3 consists of 15 residues. The V end was cut by 0 bases, the J end by 6 bases, with 12 bases between. For the CDR3, the DNA is TGCGCCAGCAGCCAAGATCAAAGGGACCCCAATGAGCAGTTCTTC. It is translated as CASSQDQRDPNEQFF.

The V gene is TRBV2, the J gene TRBJ1-2, with D unresolved. Trimming took 1 base from V and 0 from J, leaving 6 bases between them. This CDR3 spans 14 amino acids. Germline CDR1 SNHLY, CDR2 FYNNEI. The CDR3 spells CASSEGFSNYGYTF. Written as DNA, the CDR3 is TGTGCCAGCAGTGAAGGGTTCTCTAACTATGGCTACACCTTC. Filled out from reference TRBV2 and TRBJ1-2, the complete variable domain reads EPEVTQTPSHQVTQMGQEVILRCVPISNHLYFYWYRQILGQKVEFLVSFYNNEISEKSEIFDDQFSVERPDGSNFTLKIRSTKLEDSAMYFCASSEGFSNYGYTFGSGTRLTVV.

This clone was detected a few times. The chain has TRBV7-6 and TRBJ2-3; either TRBD1 or TRBD2 may fit D (6 bases each). The V gene lost 4 bases and the J gene lost 5 bases, with 28 bases spanning the gap. This CDR3 is built from 19 residues. Germline V CDR1 and CDR2: SGHVS, FNYEAQ. The CDR3 spells CASSSELGGMAGAIDTQYF. The CDR3 coding sequence is TGTGCCAGCAGCTCCGAATTAGGGGGGATGGCAGGGGCTATAGATACGCAGTATTTT.

The chain combines TRBV27 with TRBJ1-2; 8 positions match TRBD1. The CDR3 contains 13 residues. The germline CDR1 and CDR2 sequences are MNHEY and SMNVEV (reference sequence). Trimming cost V 5 bases and J 6 bases; bases outside gene matches: 5. The CDR3 loop reads CASSRQGSNGYTF. CDR3 nucleotide sequence: TGTGCCAGCAGTCGACAGGGGAGTAATGGCTACACCTTC.

The chain carries TRBV5-1 and TRBJ2-3, with 9 bases identical to TRBD1. The V and J ends lost 3 bases and 3 bases, in that order; junction bases with no gene match: 5. Germline V lookup: CDR1 SGHRS, CDR2 YFSETQ. The CDR3 is made up of 15 amino acids. CDR3: CASSSGDRETDTQYF. Here the CDR3 DNA reads TGCGCCAGCAGCTCAGGGGACAGGGAAACAGATACGCAGTATTTT. Complete variable domain (other parts from reference TRBV5-1 and TRBJ2-3): KAGVTQTPRYLIKTRGQQVTLSCSPISGHRSVSWYQQTPGQGLQFLFEYFSETQRNKGNFPGRFSGRQFSNSRSEMNVSTLELGDSALYLCASSSGDRETDTQYFGPGTRLTVL.

The rearrangement uses TRBV9 and TRBJ2-1; tentative D call: TRBD2 (6 bases). CDR3 length: 15 amino acids. Deletions cut 2 bases from V and 0 bases from J, with 9 bases between. Germline CDR1 is SGDLS and CDR2 is YYNGEE. CDR3 amino acids: CASSVGGNSYNEQFF. Here the CDR3 DNA reads TGTGCCAGCAGCGTTGGAGGGAACTCCTACAATGAGCAGTTCTTC.

This CDR3 is CASSPQGAPGQFF. The CDR3 bases are TGTGCCAGCAGCCCACAAGGGGCGCCCGGGCAGTTCTTC. The chain links TRBV14 to TRBJ2-1, with D possibly being TRBD1 (5 bases). CDR1 is SGHDN and CDR2 is FVKESK in the germline V gene. Trimming left V 4 bases short and J 12 bases short, with 16 bases between. The CDR3 totals 13 residues.

The chain employs TRBV11-1 and TRBJ2-5; D is perhaps TRBD1 or TRBD2 (5 bases each). The CDR3 consists of 16 residues. V lost 5 bases, J lost 9 bases, and 25 bases lay in between. Germline values: CDR1 SGHAT, CDR2 FQDESV (reference sequence). The DNA of the CDR3 is TGTGCCAGCAGCGGGGACGTCAGGGTCAGTCTGGAGGCCCAGTACTTC. It yields the protein CASSGDVRVSLEAQYF.

The V call is TRBV5-1, the J call TRBJ1-1, with 12 bases aligning to TRBD1. The germline gives CDR1 SGHRS, CDR2 YFSETQ. CDR3 length: 16 amino acids. The V and J ends lost 3 bases and 0 bases, in that order; junction bases with no gene match: 3. The CDR3 here is CASSWDRGHMNTEAFF. CDR3 bases: TGCGCCAGCAGCTGGGACAGGGGGCACATGAACACTGAAGCTTTCTTT.

This clone was picked up a small number of times. The chain has TRBV28 and TRBJ1-2; the match to TRBD1 covers 11 bases. The CDR3 loop spans 14 amino acids. In germline, CDR1 is MDHEN, CDR2 SYDVKM. J lost 6 bases, V lost 5 bases, and 5 bases had no gene match. The DNA for the CDR3 is TGTGCCAGCAGTCCTAGGACAGGGGGCAATGGCTACACCTTC. Translated, it gives CASSPRTGGNGYTF.

The genes are TRBV18 and TRBJ1-1; possibly TRBD1 for D (6 bases). The CDR3 has 15 amino acids. V was cut by 3 bases and J by 2 bases, with 13 bases left in between. Germline CDR1 KGHSH, CDR2 LQKENI. CDR3 bases: TGTGCCAGCTCACCTAAACAGGGACCTAACACTGAAGCTTTCTTT. Translation: CASSPKQGPNTEAFF.

There are a few counts of this clone. This chain links TRBV2 with TRBJ1-6; 8 bases are a match to TRBD1. CDR3 length: 14 amino acids. Losses at the gene ends were 8 bases for V and 7 bases for J; bases not matched to a gene: 7. Germline V gene sequence: CDR1 SNHLY, CDR2 FYNNEI. CDR3 sequence (DNA): TGTGCCAGCCACCAGGGGGCAAGGAATTCACCCCTCCACTTT. Protein product: CASHQGARNSPLHF.